These T cell receptor beta chains were read from a single sample in a study of post-analysis software for immune sequencing data. TCRdb re-called the PCR reads with MiXCR, one entry per CDR3 protein. The sample consists of fewer than 550,000 distinct CDR3 sequences, roughly 34% of them appearing once. The sequenced sample consisted of blood. The origin of the receptors is a girl between 2 and 17 years old with multiple sclerosis. CDR3s include the opening cysteine and the closing phenylalanine or tryptophan. The order of the fields is clone size, V gene, CDR3 protein. Clone size, where shown, is once, few, many, or a class for clones that have expanded.

NA	TRBV21-1	CASSKDSSGGLVNNSYEQYF
few	TRBV11-2	CASSVRLGTNEKLFF
few	TRBV29-1	CSAWVGGYEQFF
NA	TRBV14	CASSQEGPANEKLFF
many	TRBV5-1	CASSLLLLGETEAFF
once	TRBV20-1	CSASVLLGLDTQYF
few	TRBV28	CASRPLAGGLLRTDTQYF
many	TRBV20-1	CSATRGSYEQYF
few	TRBV5-6	CASSLGQVGQPQHF
NA	TRBV20-1	CSASKLGGQETQYF
NA	TRBV10-3	CAIRSGGSGTEAFF
NA	TRBV25-1	CASSEPPGSIQYF
NA	TRBV6-1	CASSDQQGSWGNEQFF
few	TRBV7-3	CASSAPTRGNEQFF
few	TRBV20-1	CSVLFRTRYTF
NA	TRBV5-1	CASSLDPGGRAQYF
NA	TRBV6-5	CASSWGTSGGPGSEQFF
few	TRBV29-1	CSVAPGTVNEQFF
NA	TRBV5-1	CASSWKDANTEAFF
few	TRBV29-1	CSVGDGRRDGYTF
NA	TRBV11-2	CASRPSESGESTDTQYF
few	TRBV6-2/TRBV6-3	CASSYFSGDFTDTQYF
NA	TRBV27	CASRTLRQGVYNSPLHF
NA	TRBV7-9	CASSFSSGGPVLFF
once	TRBV5-1	CASSPGLAGFGPQETQYF
NA	TRBV20-1	CSAPSVGSYNEQFF
NA	TRBV6-1	CASSKTAGRGSRNIQYF
NA	TRBV3-1	CASSRTGTGAYEQYF
NA	TRBV5-6	CASSLGDTHEQYF
NA	TRBV20-1	CSAKPYLAGDSTDTQYF
NA	TRBV12-3/TRBV12-4	CASSPGQATYEQYF
NA	TRBV20-1	CSAREPLSGGAGETQYF
NA	TRBV12-3/TRBV12-4	CASSPRGFQPQHF
NA	TRBV6-5	CASTPRGVDTGELFF
NA	TRBV29-1	CSAHGGQAYGYTF
few	TRBV29-1	CSVETDTADTQYF
few	TRBV6-2/TRBV6-3	CASSYSKYEQYF
NA	TRBV5-1	CASSSQGVNTEAFF
once	TRBV6-4	CASSERWSSYNEQFF
NA	TRBV7-2	CASSRGLAGAISYNEQFF
NA	TRBV10-3	CAITTGGTSTEAFF
NA	TRBV7-9	CASTSRTEQFF
NA	TRBV6-6	CASISGGPGNEQFF
NA	TRBV20-1	CSARPRLSGGTFYNEQFF
few	TRBV7-9	CASSSTGPGTKDTQYF
few	TRBV24-1	CATSDLPGTSTDTQYF
NA	TRBV6-1	CASSTRVWGAAYNEQFF
NA	TRBV4-1	CASSQVMSGASTDTQYF
NA	TRBV7-2	CASSLMAAHGEQFF
many	TRBV18	CASSPLGSTDTQYF
NA	TRBV5-1	CASSLGASGGPKDTQYF
NA	TRBV6-4	CASSGRGLGNYEQYF
few	TRBV4-2	CASSQEVARGGTDTQYF
NA	TRBV7-9	CASSRRTGEGNIQYF
few	TRBV5-1	CASSLFQSPDYGHTF
NA	TRBV5-1	CASSPVRTYEQYF
few	TRBV9	CASSVVGSGAFGYTF
few	TRBV13	CASSLQGGGGTQYF
few	TRBV9	CASSVDVGPNEQFF
many	TRBV20-1	CSARVRGTSWETQYF